A selection of T cell receptor beta chains follows, all from one sample in a study of regulatory T cells in long-lasting Graves disease. MiXCR, applied by TCRdb to the multiplex PCR reads, yields one record per CDR3 protein. Among hundreds of thousands of distinct CDR3 sequences, roughly a sixth were seen once, and the ten largest hold 12%. The same sample was also studied in work on T cells in Graves' hyperthyroidism and ophthalmopathy.

Sequenced here: peripheral blood mononuclear cells (PBMCs), sampled at new diagnosis, from a patient treated with antithyroid drugs. Receptors originate from a man between 18 and 29 years old with Graves disease. Both conserved end residues are part of each CDR3. A D gene is named only where the DNA matches it firmly. Part of the rows lack a size; the others show once, few, many or a class for expanded clones.

V,D,size,J,length,CDR3,DNA
TRBV18,NA,NA,TRBJ1-5,14,CASSPNRGNQPQHF,TGTGCCAGCTCACCCAACAGGGGCAATCAGCCCCAGCATTTT
TRBV7-9,NA,NA,TRBJ1-1,13,CASHGQGEFEAFF,TGTGCCTCACATGGGCAGGGAGAATTCGAAGCTTTCTTT
TRBV4-1,NA,NA,TRBJ2-7,14,CASSQGPDFYEQYF,TGCGCCAGCAGCCAAGGGCCCGACTTCTACGAGCAGTACTTC
TRBV28,NA,NA,TRBJ1-2,13,CAGSPRTDYGYTF,TGTGCCGGCAGTCCACGGACAGATTATGGCTACACCTTC
TRBV5-5,NA,NA,TRBJ2-2,15,CASSLDPQNTGELFF,TGTGCCAGCAGCTTGGACCCCCAGAACACCGGGGAGCTGTTTTTT
TRBV12-3/TRBV12-4,TRBD2,many,TRBJ2-3,14,CASSPGLAGDTQYF,TGTGCCAGCAGTCCAGGACTAGCCGGAGATACGCAGTATTTT
TRBV19,TRBD2,few,TRBJ2-1,16,CASSKFLAGRGNEQFF,TGTGCCAGTTCTAAATTCTTGGCGGGGAGGGGCAATGAGCAGTTCTTC
TRBV20-1,TRBD1,many,TRBJ2-2,15,CSARAPGQGIGELFF,TGCAGTGCTAGAGCCCCGGGACAGGGGATAGGGGAGCTGTTTTTT
TRBV5-1,NA,few,TRBJ2-1,13,CASRDSGYNEQFF,TGCGCCAGCAGGGATAGCGGCTACAATGAGCAGTTCTTC
TRBV24-1,NA,many,TRBJ2-7,15,CATSDFTDGNYEQYF,TGTGCCACCAGTGATTTCACGGACGGAAACTACGAGCAGTACTTC
TRBV5-1,NA,few,TRBJ2-2,16,CASSFGPSGQSGELFF,TGCGCCAGCAGCTTTGGTCCCAGCGGGCAGTCCGGGGAGCTGTTTTTT
TRBV7-8,NA,many,TRBJ2-7,14,CASNSLGGLDEQYF,TGTGCCAGCAATTCCCTCGGGGGACTGGACGAGCAGTACTTC
TRBV29-1,TRBD2,few,TRBJ2-5,18,CSVENTSGKYFARETQYF,TGCAGCGTTGAGAACACTAGCGGGAAGTATTTCGCGAGGGAGACCCAGTACTTC
TRBV15,NA,many,TRBJ1-1,16,CATSRDPAGMNTEAFF,TGTGCCACCAGCAGAGATCCGGCAGGTATGAACACTGAAGCTTTCTTT
TRBV9,NA,NA,TRBJ1-1,15,CASSVASRTDTEAFF,TGTGCCAGCAGCGTAGCTTCCCGGACAGACACTGAAGCTTTCTTT
TRBV5-4,TRBD1,many,TRBJ2-1,16,CASSLGTGGSYNEQFF,TGTGCCAGCAGCTTGGGGACAGGGGGCTCCTACAATGAGCAGTTCTTC
TRBV5-1,NA,many,TRBJ2-1,15,CASSKDKTSYNEQFF,TGCGCCAGCAGCAAGGACAAGACTTCCTACAATGAGCAGTTCTTC
TRBV3-1,NA,many,TRBJ1-1,12,CASSHQGTEAFF,TGTGCCAGCAGCCATCAGGGGACTGAAGCTTTCTTT
TRBV7-9,TRBD2,NA,TRBJ2-1,21,CASSLLPGGPSPDVRYNEQFF,TGTGCCAGCAGCTTATTACCGGGAGGGCCTAGCCCAGATGTCCGGTACAATGAGCAGTTCTTC
TRBV6-5,NA,NA,TRBJ1-2,14,CASSYSRTGNGYTF,TGTGCCAGCAGTTACTCGAGAACAGGGAATGGCTACACCTTC
TRBV2,TRBD1,many,TRBJ2-3,14,CASSQEGGEDTQYF,TGTGCCAGCAGTCAAGAAGGGGGCGAAGATACGCAGTATTTT
TRBV27,NA,many,TRBJ2-1,16,CASSFMGVQEYNEQFF,TGTGCCAGCAGTTTTATGGGGGTACAAGAATACAATGAGCAGTTCTTC
TRBV10-1,NA,NA,TRBJ2-3,13,CAGPAASSDTQYF,TGCGCCGGCCCAGCGGCCTCCTCAGATACGCAGTATTTT
TRBV6-2/TRBV6-3,NA,few,TRBJ1-2,16,CASSERSAVSGYGYTF,TGTGCCAGCAGTGAACGGTCGGCGGTCTCGGGCTATGGCTACACCTTC
TRBV28,NA,many,TRBJ2-7,12,CASSNLRYEQYF,TGTGCCAGCTCGAACCTTAGGTACGAGCAGTACTTC
TRBV14,TRBD1,NA,TRBJ1-1,14,CASSQDTGVTEAFF,TGTGCCAGCAGCCAAGATACAGGGGTCACTGAAGCTTTCTTT
TRBV11-1,NA,NA,TRBJ1-1,16,CASSTGTGGGNTKAFF,TGTGCCAGCAGCACCGGGACCGGGGGTGGGAACACTAAAGCTTTCTTT
TRBV10-3,TRBD1,NA,TRBJ1-1,15,CAIRGQGADITEAFF,TGTGCCATCAGGGGACAGGGGGCGGATATAACTGAAGCTTTCTTT
TRBV9,NA,NA,TRBJ2-7,14,CASSVGASPYEQYF,TGTGCCAGCAGCGTAGGAGCGTCCCCCTACGAGCAGTACTTC
TRBV20-1,TRBD2,NA,TRBJ2-3,14,CSAKREGGTDTQYF,TGCAGTGCGAAGCGGGAGGGGGGCACAGATACGCAGTATTTT
TRBV7-8,TRBD2,many,TRBJ2-7,17,CASSLLTGTSESYEQYF,TGTGCCAGCAGCTTACTTACCGGGACTAGCGAATCCTACGAGCAGTACTTC
TRBV6-5,NA,few,TRBJ1-6,15,CASSYSGEPNSPLHF,TGTGCCAGCAGTTACTCAGGGGAACCTAATTCACCCCTCCACTTT
TRBV10-3,NA,many,TRBJ2-3,14,CAIGLVGSSDTQYF,TGTGCCATCGGTCTAGTCGGCTCTTCAGATACGCAGTATTTT
TRBV7-9,NA,NA,TRBJ1-5,15,CASSAGQDGNQPQHF,TGTGCCAGCAGTGCAGGCCAGGATGGCAATCAGCCCCAGCATTTT
TRBV6-2/TRBV6-3,NA,many,TRBJ2-1,16,CASSWGGRFSYNEQFF,TGTGCCAGCAGTTGGGGTGGGAGGTTCTCCTACAATGAGCAGTTCTTC